The TCR beta chain under discussion was sequenced for a study of beta chain features in type 1 diabetes. Findings and caveats of the study: There was no resolution here of whether HLA type influences TCRB rearrangement. Moderate yet significant TCRB CDR3 shortening was seen in Type 1 diabetes patients in all four CD4+ subsets.

Based on CD45RO/CCR7/CD25/CD127/CD95/CD27, CD4+ regulatory, stem cell-like memory, naive and central memory cells were sorted. Expressed TCRB transcripts were sequenced, since all the RNA that had been isolated was reverse transcribed. Produced via immunoSEQ multiplex PCR; TCRdb's table is partial and in-frame only. Of more than 300,000 clones in the sample, over 7% were seen once. Germline CDR1 reads GTSNPN; CDR2 reads SVGIG (reference sequence). The CDR3 has 14 residues. V lost 2 bases, J lost 7 bases, and 17 bases lay in between. This clone was detected only a few times. Its target is not known. The TCR sequence derives from a man between 25 and 39 years old with type 1 diabetes. V gene TRBV30 combines with J gene TRBJ2-5, with TRBD1 as a possible D gene (6 bases). The sample comprised central memory CD4+ T cells from blood. The CDR3 reads CAWSTGHLGGTQYF. The DNA of the CDR3 is TGTGCCTGGAGTACCGGACACCTAGGGGGGACCCAGTACTTC.